This TCR beta chain originates from a study of beta chain features in type 1 diabetes (dated by TCRdb to the late 2010s). About the full investigation: Patients and healthy donors did not differ in mean age, gender distribution, total cell number or subset yield. A total of just under 110,000,000 sorted cells were examined across all samples, and RNA yield correlated strongly with the number of cells per subset. In the study, TCRB repertoires of sorted circulating CD4+ T cell subsets from recently diagnosed type 1 diabetes patients were compared with those of matched healthy donors. Naive and central memory subsets were obtained from all 30 or so donors, but regulatory and stem cell-like memory subsets were isolated from only 8 patients and roughly eight healthy donors. Broader findings and caveats from the paper: Because the HLA sub-analyses included only small numbers of individuals, any influence of HLA type on TCRB rearrangement was left unresolved. Because cDNA was sequenced instead of genomic DNA, highly expressing activated cells could be over-represented, though the groups showed no difference in activation or CD3 levels. Type 1 diabetes patients showed a moderate but significant shortening of TCRB CDR3 length in all four CD4+ subsets. Naive, central memory and regulatory TCRB repertoires appeared to be more alike among patients than among healthy donors. PCR may preferentially amplify shorter templates, but because patient and control samples were amplified and corrected together, any resulting skew would affect both groups equally. At VDJ recombination sites, type 1 diabetes patients had fewer insertions and more deleted nucleotides, which implies abnormalities in thymic rearrangement.

The CDR3 spans 14 residues, from the cysteine through the phenylalanine. Of all the DNA, just the CDR3 is kept, 42 bases in frame from base 1. V is reduced by 2 bases and J by 1 base, leaving a spacing of 8 bases between them. CDR1 and CDR2 (MNHEY, SVGAGI) derive from the germline V gene. On this clone: Its target antigen remains unknown. The sample holds no much larger clone one base away, and base qualities are not on file.

The High Capacity cDNA Reverse Transcription Kit was used to reverse transcribe all of the isolated RNA, meaning that expressed TCRB transcripts were what got sequenced. Stem cell-like memory T cell samples underwent survey-depth immunoSEQ sequencing, averaging about 910,000 total reads per sample. After sorted cells were lysed in RLT buffer, RNA was extracted with DNase-treated RNeasy Micro or Mini kits, with the choice depending on cell number. Each cell subset was processed on its own to prevent cross-contamination, while patient and healthy donor samples were processed together. Using the immunoSEQ multiplex PCR, TCRB sequences were amplified from cDNA into 87-bp fragments spanning the CDR3 region. Amplicons were sequenced on the Illumina HiSeq platform. Turning to the authors' computational methods: PCR bias was computationally corrected using synthetic template baselines, reads within Hamming distance 2 were collapsed, and singletons that could not be merged were discarded. By aligning reads against IMGT, V, D and J genes, CDR3 length, and insertions or deletions at six rearrangement sites were assigned. Within each subset, clonotype counts were normalized to sorted cell number, and only after that were true diversity and Gini coefficients computed with the tcR R package. The overlap coefficient, calculated on TCRB nucleotide sequences, was used to measure repertoire sharing. The clones in this table, taken by TCRdb from immuneACCESS, are in-frame only. Not every clone is retained; where verified, under half of the shortfall comes from an unresolved V gene, and the cause of the rest is unknown. V and J calls and clone size follow that table, whereas D and trimming were derived from the DNA. The sample contains approximately 120,000 clones, 40% of them found a single time. The top ten clonotypes cover roughly 0.059% of the sample.

Each donor gave one peripheral blood draw, approximately 100 mL on average, collected into heparinised tubes. A BD FACSAria II was used to sort naive, central memory, regulatory and stem cell-like memory CD4+ T cells with a panel that included CD45RO, CCR7, CD25, CD127, CD95 and CD27. Every sorted population had a purity above 98%. PBMCs were isolated immediately by Lymphoprep density gradient centrifugation and stained directly without culture. Samples were stained and sorted in pairs, with one healthy donor and one patient per experiment, so that batch effects were minimized. The V gene is TRBV6-5 and the J gene is TRBJ1-1; TRBD1 could be the D gene, as 5 bases match. The receptor comes from a woman under 30 in good health. Sequencing used stem cell memory CD4+ T cells from blood. Per the publication, the cell subset or site label means: stem cell-like memory CD4+ T cells. The nucleotides are TGTGCCAGCAGTTACGTGGGGGGGAACACTGAAGCTTTCTTT. It translates to CASSYVGGNTEAFF.